This is a list of T cell receptor beta chains from one sample in a study of stem cell transplantation in POMP-related autoinflammatory disease. The table came from immunoSEQ multiplex PCR; TCRdb's copy has only in-frame clones and leaves some out. The sample yields 8,000 to 9,000 clones, about 90% seen once. The sequences come from CD8+ T cells from PBMCs, collected after stem cell transplantation. The receptors were gathered from a human patient with POMP-related autoinflammation and immune dysregulation (PRAID). The graft donor may be the source of some T cells. Each CDR3 is given without its conserved first and last residue. The order of the fields is V gene, J gene, CDR3 protein.

TRBV5-1	TRBJ1-1	ASSFREGTEAF
TRBV2	TRBJ1-1	ASIGPLNTEAF
TRBV19	TRBJ2-4	ASSHYGTAKNIQY
TRBV4-1	TRBJ2-2	ASSPTAGNTGELF
TRBV5-1	TRBJ1-1	ASSFLTRTQEAF
TRBV11-2	TRBJ2-5	ASSLAGQGGETQY
TRBV7-9	TRBJ1-6	ASTDGSPLH
TRBV24-1	TRBJ2-2	ATSDDGLAGPRGELF
TRBV13	TRBJ2-7	ASSSKNEQY
TRBV6-5	TRBJ1-1	ASITGTEAF
TRBV15	TRBJ2-1	ATSRAIRQQGDEQF
TRBV6-5	TRBJ1-3	ATSIRVRSGNTIY
TRBV28	TRBJ2-5	ASSPGPQEGETQY
TRBV18	TRBJ2-7	ASSPRTRESHYEQY
TRBV7-8	TRBJ2-3	ASSSPLAGSSTDTQY
TRBV5-4	TRBJ2-5	ASSLAGSVQETQY
TRBV27	TRBJ1-5	ASSLSSNQPQH
TRBV9	TRBJ2-2	ASSVDGGELF
TRBV6-6	TRBJ2-7	ASSRQGHGYEQY
TRBV19	TRBJ2-3	ASQIAGASTDTQY
TRBV5-1	TRBJ2-3	ASSFGGSGTDTQY
TRBV7-8	TRBJ2-1	ASSRTATGHPIYNEQF
TRBV11-2	TRBJ2-5	ASSFAGGIQETQY
TRBV7-2	TRBJ2-3	ASRTSGRTDTQY
TRBV27	TRBJ1-5	ASSLSGTSNQPQH
TRBV28	TRBJ1-5	ASTFTVYSNQPQH
TRBV2	TRBJ2-7	ASTEYRTAPSYEQY
TRBV15	TRBJ2-7	ATSRDNTYEQY
TRBV5-4	TRBJ2-3	ASSSSRRSTDTQY
TRBV11-2	TRBJ1-1	ASSLDRETWLPEAF
TRBV6-1	TRBJ2-3	ASSERVAGHTDTQY